This TCR beta chain was identified during a study of response to subunit inactivated influenza vaccine (dated by TCRdb to about 2018). With respect to the entire study: The study used deep quantitative T cell receptor repertoire profiling to track responses to a trivalent subunit inactivated influenza vaccine.

Overall results and qualifications from the work: According to the authors, only a limited number of new T cells may be recruited by each seasonal influenza vaccination.

About this clonotype: No cognate antigen has been identified for it. One base away there is no much larger clone; base qualities are not given.

Libraries were constructed by RT-PCR. TCRdb shows the sequencer as Illumina HiSeq 2500. The raw public data were reprocessed by TCRdb itself: fastp quality trimming at Q25, MiXCR clonotype calling, in-frame beta chains only. Identical CDR3 protein sequences are pooled into one entry, listed with their most common genes and DNA. The sample contains about half a million distinct CDR3 sequences, around 25% of them found a single time. The biggest ten clones account for approximately 2% of the sample. V loses 4 bases at its end and J loses 1 base; junction bases beyond the gene matches: 11. From a lookup of the germline V gene, CDR1 and CDR2 are MNHEY and SVGEGT. The CDR3 numbers 17 residues from cysteine through phenylalanine. The DNA shown is the 51-base CDR3, in frame from base 1.

This clonotype originated in a man aged 50-60 years who received an inactivated influenza vaccine. Donor details come from another sample of the same person, matched by shared clones. This chain joins TRBV6-2 or TRBV6-3 to TRBJ2-3; TRBD2 agrees with 7 junctional bases. The specimen was CD4+ T cells sorted from PBMCs, collected more than 4 days after vaccination. The bases are TGTGCCAGCAGTTCACACCTCGGCCTAGCGGGCACAGATACGCAGTATTTT. Protein translation: CASSSHLGLAGTDTQYF.